The present T cell receptor beta chain was sequenced within a study of blood T cell repertoires in COVID-19. Background on the study: COVID-19 samples, acute and convalescent, were from the United States, Italy and Spain. From T cells, B-cell-depleted T cells, or PBMCs came the material, which was cDNA or gDNA.

As processed by the authors: Amplification with reference gene primers provided the estimates of nucleated cell counts. The repertoire was sequenced with immunoSEQ multiplex PCR; TCRdb's copy has only in-frame clones and lacks some. V and J calls and clone size are those listed in that table; D and trimming were worked out from the DNA. Of 150,000 or so clones listed, about four fifths are singletons. V lost 3 bases to trimming and J lost 6 bases, with 14 bases between them. The CDR3 runs 14 residues. Germline V gene data show CDR1 as SGHTA and CDR2 as FQGTGA. This clone was recorded once. Input material: peripheral blood. The chain employs TRBV7-3 and TRBJ1-1; no clear D. The source is a woman in her sixties or seventies with acute or convalescent COVID-19. The CDR3: CASSFSVIGAEAFF. For the CDR3, the DNA is TGTGCCAGCAGCTTTTCGGTCATCGGGGCTGAAGCTTTCTTT.